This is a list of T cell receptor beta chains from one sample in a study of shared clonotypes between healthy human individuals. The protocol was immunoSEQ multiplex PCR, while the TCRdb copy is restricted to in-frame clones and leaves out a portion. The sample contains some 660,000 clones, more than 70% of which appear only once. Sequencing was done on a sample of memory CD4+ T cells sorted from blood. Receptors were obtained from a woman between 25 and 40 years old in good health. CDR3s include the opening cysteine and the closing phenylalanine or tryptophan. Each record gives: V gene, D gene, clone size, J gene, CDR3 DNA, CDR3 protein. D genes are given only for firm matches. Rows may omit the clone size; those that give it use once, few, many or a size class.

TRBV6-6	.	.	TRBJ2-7	TGTGCCATCAGTGAGTCAACTAGTGGGAAATACGAGCAGTACTTC	CAISESTSGKYEQYF
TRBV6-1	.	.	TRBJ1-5	TGTGCCAGCGGGGGCTCGGGGGGAAATCAGCCCCAGCATTTT	CASGGSGGNQPQHF
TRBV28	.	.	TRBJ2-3	TGTGCCAGCAAGGAGGTCACAGATACGCAGTATTTT	CASKEVTDTQYF
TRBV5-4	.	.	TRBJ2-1	TGTGCCAGCAGCCTCGGGAACCCCCACGAGGGTAATGAGCAGTTCTTC	CASSLGNPHEGNEQFF
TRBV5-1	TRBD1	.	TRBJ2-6	TGCGCCAGCAGCTTGGTAACAGGGGTATCCAACGTCCTGACTTTC	CASSLVTGVSNVLTF
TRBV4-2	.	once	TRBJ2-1	TGTGCCAGCAGCCAAGAGCAGGGGCATTACAATGAGCAGTTCTTC	CASSQEQGHYNEQFF
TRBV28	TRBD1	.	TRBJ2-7	TGTGCCACTCGGGACAGGGGGCGCCCGGACTACGAGCAGTACTTC	CATRDRGRPDYEQYF
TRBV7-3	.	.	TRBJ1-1	TGTGCCAGCAGCTCGTCGCCCGGCGCTGAAGCTTTCTTT	CASSSSPGAEAFF
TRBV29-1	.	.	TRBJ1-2	TGCAGCGTTGACAGGGACTATGGCTACACCTTC	CSVDRDYGYTF
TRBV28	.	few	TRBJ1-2	TGTGCCAGCAGTTTCCCGGGCAGGGAACATGGCTACACCTTC	CASSFPGREHGYTF
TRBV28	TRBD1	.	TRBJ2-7	TGTGCCAGCGTTGGACAGGCCTACGAGCAGTACTTC	CASVGQAYEQYF
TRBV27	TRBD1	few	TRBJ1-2	TGTGCCAGCAGTTTCTCGACAGGGGGGAACTATGGCTACACCTTC	CASSFSTGGNYGYTF
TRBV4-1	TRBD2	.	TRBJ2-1	TGCGCCAGCAGCCATGTGCTAGCGGGAGGAACCTACAATGAGCAGTTCTTC	CASSHVLAGGTYNEQFF
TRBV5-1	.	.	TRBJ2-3	TGCGCCAGCAGCGCCCAGGGCCCAGATACGCAGTATTTT	CASSAQGPDTQYF
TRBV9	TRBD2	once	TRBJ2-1	TGTGCCAGCAGCTTCCGACTAGCGGGCCACAATGAGCAGTTCTTC	CASSFRLAGHNEQFF
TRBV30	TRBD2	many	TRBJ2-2	TGTGCCTGGAAGACTAGCGGGAGACCTTCCGGGGAGCTGTTTTTT	CAWKTSGRPSGELFF